What follows is one TCR beta chain and its context. This entry is derived from a study of blood T cell repertoires in COVID-19. As for the study in general: COVID-19 samples from acute and convalescent phases originated in the United States, Italy and Spain. From T cells, B-cell-depleted T cells, or PBMCs came the material, which was cDNA or gDNA.

With 4 bases clipped from V and 3 bases from J, the junction kept 6 bases outside the gene matches. The CDR3 covers 16 residues. Germline-derived CDR1 and CDR2 are MNHEY and SVGEGT. Authors' methods: Quantification of nucleated cells was approximated via reference gene primer amplification. Generated by immunoSEQ multiplex PCR, the TCRdb table keeps only in-frame clones and is missing some. V, J and clone size derive from that table, while D and trimming were established from the DNA sequence. The sample lists roughly 330,000 clones, about 84% seen once, with about 1.6% in the top ten. Sequencing was performed on peripheral blood. This receptor was obtained from a woman aged 50 to 60 with acute or convalescent COVID-19. The gene calls are TRBV6-2 or TRBV6-3 and TRBJ2-5, with 12 bases lining up with TRBD2. CDR3 loop: CASSSGLAGLKETQYF. The CDR3 nucleotides read TGTGCCAGCAGTTCGGGACTAGCGGGTTTAAAAGAGACCCAGTACTTC.